The 16 T cell receptor beta chains reported below all come from one sample, sequenced in a study of T cells after posttransplantation cyclophosphamide. The data were produced by immunoSEQ multiplex PCR, yet TCRdb's version contains in-frame clones alone and is incomplete. The sample lists tens of thousands of clones; 90% to 95% were seen once. Sequencing used PBMCs. The receptors were gathered from a woman between 25 and 40 years old in good health and a related stem cell transplant donor.

The CDR3 spells CASSPGQESNEQFF. CDR3 in DNA: TGTGCCAGCAGTCCGGGGCAGGAGAGTAATGAGCAGTTCTTC. The chain has TRBV6-6 and TRBJ2-1; D possibly matches TRBD1 or TRBD2 (5 bases each). V lost 5 bases and J lost 7, with 15 bases in between. CDR3 size: 14 residues. CDR1 is MNHNY, CDR2 SVGAGI, per germline (reference sequence).

As for this clone: At one end the junction does not follow the germline gene, possibly because of a read error. The chain uses TRBV2 and TRBJ1-1, with unresolved D. CDR1 is SNHLY and CDR2 is FYNNEI in the germline V gene. The CDR3 is 11 amino acids. CDR3 sequence: CASSEAFIGLF. CDR3 coding DNA: TGTGCCAGCAGTGAAGCGTTCATCGGTCTCTTT.

This clone was found once. J is TRBJ2-3 and V is TRBV7-2, with a tentative D call TRBD2 (5 bases). Per the germline V gene, CDR1 is SGHTA and CDR2 is FQGNSA. The CDR3 has 16 residues. Trimming left V 2 bases short and J 1 base short, with 13 bases between. The CDR3 here is CASSLLTSGGTDTQYF. The CDR3 nucleotides read TGTGCCAGCAGCTTACTTACAAGCGGAGGCACAGATACGCAGTATTTT.

The chain joins TRBV5-5 to TRBJ1-2; 8 bases fit TRBD1. CDR3 length: 13 residues. Germline lookup yields CDR1 SGHKS and CDR2 YYEKEE (reference sequence). The trim removed 4 bases at V and 6 bases at J, leaving 5 bases unmatched. CDR3 in DNA: TGTGCCAGCAGCCCGCGGACAGGGAATGGCTACACCTTC. It codes for CASSPRTGNGYTF.

This rearrangement joins TRBV21-1 to TRBJ1-2; the table's D call of TRBD1 was not tested on the DNA. TRBV21-1 is a listed pseudogene. This CDR3 is built from 14 residues. The CDR3 DNA follows: TGTGCCAGCAGAACGACAGGGGTATACTATGGCTACACCTTC. This codes for CASRTTGVYYGYTF.

The chain uses TRBV6-5 and TRBJ2-3; no reliable D call. Germline loops: CDR1 MNHEY, CDR2 SVGAGI. This CDR3 spans 11 amino acids. V gave up 0 bases and J gave up 6 bases, with 1 base separating them. CDR3 residues: CASSYSDTQYF. The CDR3 nucleotides read TGTGCCAGCAGTTACTCGGATACGCAGTATTTT.

V usage is TRBV18 and J usage is TRBJ2-5, with D possibly TRBD1 on 6 matching bases. The end of the DNA aligns better with TRBJ2-7, so the J call may be wrong. The CDR3 is made up of 14 amino acids. In germline, CDR1 is KGHSH, CDR2 LQKENI. For the CDR3, the DNA is TGTGCCAGCTCACCACCCGAGGGGGCCTACGAGCAGTACTTC. The encoded protein is CASSPPEGAYEQYF.

The chain joins TRBV29-1 to TRBJ1-1; unclear D gene. The CDR3 extends over 10 amino acids. Trimming took 7 bases from V and 5 from J, leaving 8 bases between them. Germline-derived CDR1 and CDR2 are SQVTM and ANQGSEA. The CDR3, as DNA: TGCAGCGGGCGTATAACTGAAGCTTTCTTT. Translation gives CSGRITEAFF.

The genes are TRBV20-1 and TRBJ2-5; D remains ambiguous. Germline-derived CDR1 and CDR2 are DFQATT and SNEGSKA (reference sequence). CDR3 size: 11 residues. V was shortened by 6 bases and J by 0 bases, with 5 bases between the two germline ends. The DNA for the CDR3 is TGCAGTGCACTGGACCAAGAGACCCAGTACTTC. Translated: CSALDQETQYF.

The chain couples TRBV6-1 to TRBJ2-7; 12 bases match TRBD2. CDR3 length equals 18 residues. Germline trimming cut 2 bases from V and 3 bases from J; bases unmatched to any gene: 11. Germline-derived CDR1 and CDR2 are MNHNS and SASEGT. The CDR3 sequence is CASSELASGGAFFYEQYF. CDR3 sequence (DNA): TGTGCCAGCAGTGAATTGGCTAGCGGGGGGGCGTTTTTCTACGAGCAGTACTTC.

The CDR3 loop is CASSLGDRTDTQYF. The CDR3 nucleotides are TGCGCCAGCAGCTTGGGGGACAGGACGGATACGCAGTATTTT. V usage is TRBV5-1 and J usage is TRBJ2-3; 8 bases align to TRBD1. Germline-derived CDR1 and CDR2 are SGHRS and YFSETQ. CDR3 size: 14 residues. Trimming cost V 0 bases and J 6 bases; bases outside gene matches: 3.

V is TRBV10-3 and J is TRBJ1-2; possible D gene TRBD1, 5 bases. The CDR3 consists of 13 residues. Germline lookup yields CDR1 ENHRY and CDR2 SYGVKD. V lost 3 bases, J lost 8 bases, and 13 bases lay in between. CDR3 in amino acids: CAISDKDPGGYTF. DNA for the CDR3: TGTGCCATCAGTGATAAGGACCCAGGGGGCTACACCTTC.

A few counts support this clone. CDR3 in DNA: TGTGCCATCAGAAGGCCGACACAGAACACTGAAGCTTTCTTT. This translates into CAIRRPTQNTEAFF. The chain links TRBV10-3 to TRBJ1-1; D is ambiguous. Germline V CDR1 and CDR2: ENHRY, SYGVKD. V dropped 6 bases and J dropped 1 base, with 12 bases sitting between them. This CDR3 is built from 14 residues.

Here the CDR3 DNA reads TGTGCCAGCTCACCGGGACAGGGGAACACTGAAGCTTTCTTT. Amino acid sequence: CASSPGQGNTEAFF. The gene calls are TRBV18 and TRBJ1-1; 9 bases match TRBD1. Germline CDR1 and CDR2: KGHSH and LQKENI. The CDR3 loop spans 14 amino acids. The junction had 0 bases not matched to a gene; V was cut back by 3 bases and J by 1 base. Drawing the rest from reference TRBV18 and TRBJ1-1, the complete variable domain is NAGVMQNPRHLVRRRGQEARLRCSPMKGHSHVYWYRQLPEEGLKFMVYLQKENIIDESGMPKERFSAEFPKEGPSILRIQQVVRGDSAAYFCASSPGQGNTEAFFGQGTRLTVV.

The chain recombines TRBV11-2 with TRBJ1-5; D possibly corresponds to TRBD1 (6 bases). Germline loops: CDR1 SGHAT, CDR2 FQNNGV. The CDR3 covers 13 residues. The V gene lost 4 bases and the J gene lost 4 bases, with 8 bases spanning the gap. The CDR3 sequence is CASSSDRNQPQHF. CDR3 bases: TGTGCCAGCAGCTCCGACAGGAATCAGCCCCAGCATTTT. Variable domain in full (rest from reference TRBV11-2 and TRBJ1-5): EAGVAQSPRYKIIEKRQSVAFWCNPISGHATLYWYQQILGQGPKLLIQFQNNGVVDDSQLPKDRFSAERLKGVDSTLKIQPAKLEDSAVYLCASSSDRNQPQHFGDGTRLSIL.

The CDR3: CASSSTGYSGNTIYF. The CDR3 DNA sequence: TGTGCCAGCAGCTCGACAGGTTACTCTGGAAACACCATATATTTT. The chain couples TRBV5-6 to TRBJ1-3, with D possibly being TRBD1 (6 bases). The CDR3 has 15 amino acids. The V end was cut by 3 bases, the J end by 0 bases, with 10 bases between. CDR1 SGHDT and CDR2 YYEEEE come from the germline V gene.